One and the same sample provided the 26 T cell receptor beta chains below, sequenced in a study of cytomegalovirus exposure and HLA in healthy donors. It was with 60 Vbeta and 13 Jbeta primers that the PCR ran. The data were produced by immunoSEQ multiplex PCR, yet TCRdb's version contains in-frame clones alone and is incomplete. Listed are approximately 72,000 clones; less than 5.5% falls within the top ten. Specimen: PBMCs. The source of these receptors is a middle-aged woman in good health and CMV-seropositive.

V is TRBV30 and J is TRBJ1-2; weak D call: TRBD1 (5 bases). The germline CDR1 and CDR2 sequences are GTSNPN and SVGIG (reference sequence). The V end was cut by 5 bases, the J end by 4 bases, with 14 bases between. The CDR3 loop spans 13 amino acids. Here the CDR3 DNA reads TGTGCCTGGTCCCCAGGGAGGCTCTATGGCTACACCTTC. Protein: CAWSPGRLYGYTF.

The CDR3 spells CASSPPDRGLDGAFF. The DNA of the CDR3 is TGTGCCAGCAGTCCCCCGGACAGGGGGCTAGACGGAGCTTTCTTT. The chain uses TRBV28 and TRBJ1-1, with 11 bases that match TRBD1. The CDR3 contains 15 residues. Losses at the gene ends were 5 bases for V and 10 bases for J; bases not matched to a gene: 12. The germline gives CDR1 MDHEN, CDR2 SYDVKM.

The rearrangement uses TRBV4-1 and TRBJ2-3; D remains unclear. Trimming took 1 base from V and 8 from J, leaving 10 bases between them. Per germline, CDR1 MGHRA and CDR2 YSYEKL. The CDR3 extends over 13 amino acids. The CDR3 DNA follows: TGCGCCAGCAGCCAAGCTTTCTATGGTACGCAGTATTTT. Protein sequence: CASSQAFYGTQYF.

V gene TRBV6-1 combines with J gene TRBJ1-1, with TRBD1 matching over 7 bases. This CDR3 contains 14 residues. Germline V gene data show CDR1 as MNHNS and CDR2 as SASEGT. The J segment lost 6 bases and the V segment lost 5 bases, leaving 9 bases of the junction unmatched. CDR3 DNA: TGTGCCAGCAGTACAGGGGTGAGGGGGTCTGAAGCTTTCTTT. Protein: CASSTGVRGSEAFF.

The V gene is TRBV6-4, the J gene TRBJ2-3; 8 nucleotides agree with TRBD1. CDR3 length equals 14 residues. V shed 3 bases and J 4 bases; nucleotides not matched to a gene: 3. The germline V gene has CDR1 MRHNA and CDR2 SNTAGT. The CDR3 nucleotides read TGTGCCAGCAGTGAGACAGGGGATGCAGATACGCAGTATTTT. This translates into CASSETGDADTQYF.

Regarding this clone: A junction boundary mismatches the germline segment, possibly from a read error. This sequence joins TRBV2 and TRBJ2-1; maybe TRBD1 (5 bases). CDR3 length: 17 residues. Germline assignment: CDR1 SNHLY and CDR2 FYNNEI. Here the CDR3 DNA reads TGTGCCGGCAGTGAAGGGGAAGGGGCAGGGTCCTACAATGAGCAGTTCTTC. This sequence encodes CAGSEGEGAGSYNEQFF.

V usage is TRBV7-2 and J usage is TRBJ1-4, with a tentative D call TRBD1 (6 bases). CDR1 is SGHTA and CDR2 is FQGNSA in the germline V gene. With 6 bases removed from V and 4 bases from J, the gap between germline ends came to 15 bases. The CDR3 has 15 amino acids. The CDR3 spells CASSSKGHVNEKLFF. The CDR3 DNA follows: TGTGCCAGCAGTTCTAAGGGACATGTTAATGAAAAACTGTTTTTT.

This rearrangement joins TRBV7-6 to TRBJ1-2; the D gene is possibly TRBD1 (6 bases). Germline-derived CDR1 and CDR2 are SGHVS and FNYEAQ. With 5 bases removed from V and 7 bases from J, the gap between germline ends came to 17 bases. The CDR3 sequence is 14 residues long. The CDR3 is CASSLQGNGGGYTF. The CDR3 nucleotides read TGTGCCAGCAGCCTACAGGGTAACGGTGGTGGCTACACCTTC.

V is TRBV28 and J is TRBJ1-5; D might be TRBD1 (5 bases). V lost 6 bases to trimming and J lost 6 bases, with 15 bases between them. The V gene's germline CDR1 is MDHEN and CDR2 SYDVKM. CDR3 length: 14 residues. The CDR3 DNA sequence: TGTGCCAGCAGGGAGGACGGGGGGGGTCAGCCCCAGCATTTT. Protein sequence: CASREDGGGQPQHF.

Comments on this clone: One end of the junction does not line up with germline, which may come from a read error. The same CDR3 is also encoded by other DNA sequences in this sample. The rearrangement uses TRBV5-5 and TRBJ1-5, with D possibly TRBD1 on 5 matching bases. CDR1 SGHKS and CDR2 YYEKEE come from the germline V gene (reference sequence). The CDR3 runs to 13 residues. The CDR3 spells CASSPTDNQPQHF. The DNA of the CDR3 is TGTGCCAGCAGCCCGACAGACAATCAGCCCCAGCATTTC.

V usage is TRBV9 and J usage is TRBJ2-2; perhaps TRBD2 as D (6 bases). The V gene lost 1 base and the J gene lost 4 bases, with 14 bases spanning the gap. The CDR3 is made up of 16 amino acids. Germline V gene sequence: CDR1 SGDLS, CDR2 YYNGEE. CDR3 bases: TGTGCCAGCAGCGTACTTTATAGCGGAGGCACCGGGGAGCTGTTTTTT. This encodes CASSVLYSGGTGELFF.

The CDR3 DNA reads TGTGCCAGCAGCTCCGGACAGGTACGCGGTCAGCCCCAGCATTTT. Translation gives CASSSGQVRGQPQHF. The chain couples TRBV7-2 to TRBJ1-5; 7 nucleotides agree with TRBD1. CDR3 length: 15 residues. The J segment lost 6 bases and the V segment lost 4 bases, leaving 9 bases of the junction unmatched. Germline V gene sequence: CDR1 SGHTA, CDR2 FQGNSA.

The chain recombines TRBV30 with TRBJ1-6, with D perhaps matching TRBD1 (6 bases). The CDR3 has 13 residues. V gave up 4 bases and J gave up 6 bases, with 10 bases separating them. CDR1 is GTSNPN and CDR2 is SVGIG in the germline V gene (reference sequence). The CDR3 DNA reads as TGTGCCTGGACTGGACAGTTTAATTCACCCCTCCACTTT. Protein product: CAWTGQFNSPLHF.

J is TRBJ2-1 and V is TRBV2, with TRBD2 matching 15 bases. Germline lookup yields CDR1 SNHLY and CDR2 FYNNEI. The V gene end was trimmed by 11 bases and the J gene end by 0 bases; junction bases not matched to a gene: 8. The CDR3 extends over 17 amino acids. Here the CDR3 DNA reads TGTGCCGACTCCGGGACTAGCGGGGGGAGCTCCTACAATGAGCAGTTCTTC. Its protein product is CADSGTSGGSSYNEQFF.

The chain recombines TRBV5-1 with TRBJ1-1; D remains ambiguous. Germline CDR1 and CDR2: SGHRS and YFSETQ. Trimming removed 3 bases at V and 1 base at J, with 13 bases between. The CDR3 length is 15 residues. The CDR3 nucleotides are TGCGCCAGCAGCTCCCCCTCAGAACCGAACACTGAAGCTTTCTTT. It yields the protein CASSSPSEPNTEAFF.

The chain combines TRBV6-5 with TRBJ1-6, with no clear D. This CDR3 contains 15 residues. V was pared by 2 bases and J by 3 bases, with 8 bases between. CDR1 is MNHEY, CDR2 SVGAGI, per germline. The CDR3 DNA reads as TGTGCCAGCAGTTACAGAACTGACTATAATTCACCCCTCCACTTT. As protein: CASSYRTDYNSPLHF.

This rearrangement joins TRBV7-2 to TRBJ2-7; TRBD1 aligns across 7 bases. With V trimmed by 2 bases and J by 2 bases, 9 bases remained unmatched. The V gene's germline CDR1 is SGHTA and CDR2 FQGNSA. CDR3 size: 16 residues. The CDR3: CASSLQRGQVTYEQYF. CDR3 nucleotides: TGTGCCAGCAGCTTACAAAGAGGACAGGTTACCTACGAGCAGTACTTC.

This sequence joins TRBV15 and TRBJ2-4; TRBD1 matches at 9 bases. This CDR3 is 16 amino acids long. CDR1 is LNHNV, CDR2 YYDKDF, per germline (reference sequence). The ends lost 2 bases at V and 8 bases at J; junction bases unmatched: 10. The CDR3: CATSRIIRDRVDIQYF. CDR3 nucleotides: TGTGCCACCAGCAGAATTATCAGGGACAGGGTGGACATTCAGTACTTC.

The chain combines TRBV5-1 with TRBJ1-6; 7 bases fit TRBD1. The CDR3 totals 14 residues. V was pared by 4 bases and J by 7 bases, with 5 bases of the junction left unmatched. In germline, CDR1 is SGHRS, CDR2 YFSETQ. The CDR3 DNA follows: TGCGCCAGCAGCGGGGGGACAGCCAATTCACCCCTCCACTTT. Protein: CASSGGTANSPLHF.

The rearrangement uses TRBV7-6 and TRBJ2-3, with 9 bases identical to TRBD2. Germline loops: CDR1 SGHVS, CDR2 FNYEAQ. The CDR3 is 16 amino acids. Losses at the gene ends were 3 bases for V and 1 base for J; bases not matched to a gene: 5. In DNA form, the CDR3 reads TGTGCCAGCAGCTTGGTTGCGGGGGGGCGCACAGATACGCAGTATTTT. This codes for CASSLVAGGRTDTQYF.

The CDR3 DNA reads TGTGCCAGCAGCGCATCCTCCTTGGCGGGGGGGCAGGGAAGTGAGCAGTTCTTC. Translated: CASSASSLAGGQGSEQFF. The rearrangement uses TRBV7-7 and TRBJ2-1, with 9 nucleotides matching TRBD2. The CDR3 has 18 amino acids. Germline lookup yields CDR1 SSHAT and CDR2 FNYEAQ (reference sequence). Trimming at V came to 5 bases and at J to 9 bases, leaving 20 bases not matched to a gene.

This chain joins TRBV4-1 and TRBJ2-3, with TRBD2 matching over 9 bases. This CDR3 contains 18 residues. In germline, CDR1 is MGHRA, CDR2 YSYEKL. Trimming removed 4 bases from V and 4 bases from J; junction bases left unmatched: 15. CDR3 in DNA: TGCGCCAGCAGCCCATCTTCTAGGGCGGGGGGGCCCTCAGATACGCAGTATTTT. This codes for CASSPSSRAGGPSDTQYF.

V and J are TRBV6-6 and TRBJ2-5; TRBD2 agrees at 9 bases. The CDR3 is 15 amino acids. The junction had 6 bases not matched to a gene; V was cut back by 5 bases and J by 2 bases. Germline CDR1 MNHNY, CDR2 SVGAGI (reference sequence). The CDR3 region has the DNA TGTGCCAGCAGTCCGCCTAGCGGGGAACAAGAGACCCAGTACTTC. It codes for CASSPPSGEQETQYF.

The CDR3 region is CASSAQGISSYNEQFF. The CDR3, as DNA: TGTGCCAGCAGTGCGCAGGGGATTAGCTCCTACAATGAGCAGTTCTTC. The rearrangement links TRBV6-1 to TRBJ2-1; TRBD1 might be the D (6 bases). Germline-derived CDR1 and CDR2 are MNHNS and SASEGT. V was trimmed by 4 bases and J by 0 bases, leaving 13 bases between them. The CDR3 spans 16 residues.

The CDR3 region is CAISRDLRNTEAFF. DNA of the CDR3: TGTGCCATCAGTCGGGACTTGAGGAACACTGAAGCTTTCTTT. The chain is built from TRBV10-3 and TRBJ1-1, with D tentatively TRBD1 (5 bases). Germline CDR1 ENHRY, CDR2 SYGVKD. Deletions cut 5 bases from V and 1 base from J, with 11 bases between. This CDR3 has 14 residues.

This rearrangement joins TRBV19 to TRBJ2-1; 11 nucleotides align to TRBD2. V lost 5 bases to trimming and J lost 4 bases; unmatched junction nucleotides: 7. Germline V gene lookup returns CDR1 LNHDA and CDR2 SQIVND (reference sequence). The CDR3 spans 16 residues. CDR3 sequence: CASSLEGLADYNEQFF. In DNA, the CDR3 is TGTGCCAGTAGTCTGGAGGGACTAGCGGATTACAATGAGCAGTTCTTC.